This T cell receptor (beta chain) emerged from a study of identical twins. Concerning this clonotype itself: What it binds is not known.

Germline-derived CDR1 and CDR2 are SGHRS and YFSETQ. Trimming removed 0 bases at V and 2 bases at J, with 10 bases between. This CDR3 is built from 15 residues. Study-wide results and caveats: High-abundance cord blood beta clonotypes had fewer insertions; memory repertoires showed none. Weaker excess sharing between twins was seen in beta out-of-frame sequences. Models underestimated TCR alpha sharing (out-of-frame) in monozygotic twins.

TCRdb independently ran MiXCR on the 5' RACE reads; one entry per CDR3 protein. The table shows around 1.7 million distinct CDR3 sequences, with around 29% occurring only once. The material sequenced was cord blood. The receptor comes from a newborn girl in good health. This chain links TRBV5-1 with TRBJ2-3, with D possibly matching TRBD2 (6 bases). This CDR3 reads CASSLGLDYTDTQYF. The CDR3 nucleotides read TGCGCCAGCAGCTTGGGACTAGATTACACAGATACGCAGTATTTT.